This T cell receptor beta chain appears in the sequencing data of a study of human T cells and chemical hapten exposure. Time point: patch test 1, 2 weeks after DPC sensitization. The treatment here: therapeutic diphenylcyclopropenone sensitization with weekly scalp DPC. Notes on the study in general: Expanded TCRs formed significantly more large CDR3 similarity clusters than controls.

The table lists this clonotype with many counts. The antigen is undetermined. Germline CDR1 SQVTM, CDR2 ANQGSEA. V lost 4 bases and J lost 4; bases outside the gene matches: 3. CDR3 length: 13 amino acids. Using its own MiXCR run on the RACE reads, TCRdb lists one record per CDR3 protein. This table holds about 90,000 distinct CDR3 sequences, roughly a tenth found once. The material was whole blood, obtained in connection with sensitization to the hapten diphenylcyclopropenone (DPC). This chain links TRBV29-1 with TRBJ2-2, with 7 bases matching TRBD2. The origin of this receptor is a man aged 35 to 55 with alopecia areata. Some clones in this sample may be carry-over from other donors' samples. The chain's CDR3 is CSVALASTGELFF. The DNA of the CDR3 is TGCAGCGTTGCACTAGCGAGCACCGGGGAGCTGTTTTTT.